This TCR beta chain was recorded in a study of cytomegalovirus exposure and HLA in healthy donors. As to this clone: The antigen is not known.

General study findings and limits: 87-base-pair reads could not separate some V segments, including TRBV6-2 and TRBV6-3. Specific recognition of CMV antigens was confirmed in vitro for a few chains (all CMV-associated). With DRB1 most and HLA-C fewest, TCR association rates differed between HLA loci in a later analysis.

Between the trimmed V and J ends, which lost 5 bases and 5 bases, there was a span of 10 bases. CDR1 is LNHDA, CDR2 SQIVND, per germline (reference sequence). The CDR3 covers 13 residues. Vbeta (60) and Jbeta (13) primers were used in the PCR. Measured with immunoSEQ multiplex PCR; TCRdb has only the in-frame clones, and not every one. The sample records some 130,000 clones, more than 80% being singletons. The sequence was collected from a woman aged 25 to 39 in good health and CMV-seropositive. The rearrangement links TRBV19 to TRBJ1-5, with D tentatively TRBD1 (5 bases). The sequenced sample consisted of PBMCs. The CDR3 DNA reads TGTGCCAGTAGTTGGGGGGGGTATCAGCCCCAGCATTTT. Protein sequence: CASSWGGYQPQHF.